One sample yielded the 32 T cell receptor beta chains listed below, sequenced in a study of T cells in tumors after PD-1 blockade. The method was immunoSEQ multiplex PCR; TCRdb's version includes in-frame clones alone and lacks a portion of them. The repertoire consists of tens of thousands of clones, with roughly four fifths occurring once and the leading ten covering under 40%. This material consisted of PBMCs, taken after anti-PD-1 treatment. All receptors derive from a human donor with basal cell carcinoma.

The CDR3 nucleotides read TGTGCCAGCAGTACTAGACTAGCCACCTACGAGCAGTACTTC. Translation: CASSTRLATYEQYF. This chain links TRBV5-6 with TRBJ2-7; 7 bases agree with TRBD2. The CDR3 sequence is 14 residues long. Trimming took 5 bases from V and 2 from J; bases not matched to a gene: 7. Germline V CDR1 and CDR2: SGHDT, YYEEEE.

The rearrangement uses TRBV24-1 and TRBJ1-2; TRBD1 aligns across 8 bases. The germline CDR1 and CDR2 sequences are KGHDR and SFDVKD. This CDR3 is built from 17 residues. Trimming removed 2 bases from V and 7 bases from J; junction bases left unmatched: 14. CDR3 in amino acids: CATSDSRQGAWLVGYTF. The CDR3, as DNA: TGTGCCACCAGTGATTCCAGGCAGGGGGCATGGTTGGTTGGCTACACCTTC.

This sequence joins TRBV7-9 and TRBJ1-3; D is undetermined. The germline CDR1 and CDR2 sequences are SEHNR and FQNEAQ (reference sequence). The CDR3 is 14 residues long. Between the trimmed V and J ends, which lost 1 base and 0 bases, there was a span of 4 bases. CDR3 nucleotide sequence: TGTGCCAGCAGCTTAGGTCGCTCTGGAAACACCATATATTTT. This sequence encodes CASSLGRSGNTIYF.

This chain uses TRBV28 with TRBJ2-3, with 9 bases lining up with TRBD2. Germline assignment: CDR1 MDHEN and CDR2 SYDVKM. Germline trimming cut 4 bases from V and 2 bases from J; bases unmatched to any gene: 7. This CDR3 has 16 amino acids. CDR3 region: CASSSSSGGFTDTQYF. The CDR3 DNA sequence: TGTGCCAGCAGTTCCAGTAGCGGGGGCTTCACAGATACGCAGTATTTT.

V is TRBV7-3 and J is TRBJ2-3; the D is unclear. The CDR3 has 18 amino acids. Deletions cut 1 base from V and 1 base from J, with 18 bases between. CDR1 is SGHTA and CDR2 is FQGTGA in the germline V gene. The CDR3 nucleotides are TGTGCCAGCAGCTTAATCCCAACCGACCCTAGTGGCACAGATACGCAGTATTTT. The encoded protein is CASSLIPTDPSGTDTQYF.

The CDR3 coding sequence is TGTGCCAGCAGTGAGACAACCTACAATGAGCAGTTCTTC. It specifies CASSETTYNEQFF. The chain is built from TRBV6-1 and TRBJ2-1; no clear D. The V end was cut by 3 bases, the J end by 2 bases, with 5 bases between. CDR1 is MNHNS, CDR2 SASEGT, per germline. The CDR3 is 13 amino acids.

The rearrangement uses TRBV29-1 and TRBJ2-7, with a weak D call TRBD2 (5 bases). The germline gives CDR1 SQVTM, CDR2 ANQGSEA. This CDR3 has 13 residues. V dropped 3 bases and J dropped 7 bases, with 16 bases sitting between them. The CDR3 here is CSVDKAGRGEQYF. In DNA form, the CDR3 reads TGCAGCGTTGATAAGGCGGGCCGAGGAGAGCAGTACTTC.

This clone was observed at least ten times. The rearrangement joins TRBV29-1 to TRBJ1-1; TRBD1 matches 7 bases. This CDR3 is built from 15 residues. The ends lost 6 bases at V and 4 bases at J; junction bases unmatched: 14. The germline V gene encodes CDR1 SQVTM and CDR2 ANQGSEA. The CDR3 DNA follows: TGCAGCGTGAAAAGTGGACAGGCCCGGGGCACTGAAGCTTTCTTT. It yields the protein CSVKSGQARGTEAFF.

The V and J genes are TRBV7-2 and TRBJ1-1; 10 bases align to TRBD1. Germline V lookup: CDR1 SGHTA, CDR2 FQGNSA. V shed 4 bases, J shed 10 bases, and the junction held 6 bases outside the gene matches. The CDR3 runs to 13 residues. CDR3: CASSYSTGGLAFF. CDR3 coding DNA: TGTGCCAGCAGCTACTCGACAGGGGGCTTAGCTTTCTTT. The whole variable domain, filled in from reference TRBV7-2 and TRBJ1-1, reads GAGVSQSPSNKVTEKGKDVELRCDPISGHTALYWYRQSLGQGLEFLIYFQGNSAPDKSGLPSDRFSAERTGGSVSTLTIQRTQQEDSAVYLCASSYSTGGLAFFGQGTRLTVV.

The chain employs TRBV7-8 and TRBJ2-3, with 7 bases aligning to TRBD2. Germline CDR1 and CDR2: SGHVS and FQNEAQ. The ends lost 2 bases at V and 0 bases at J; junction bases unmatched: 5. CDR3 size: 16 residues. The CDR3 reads CASSLPWGGSTDTQYF. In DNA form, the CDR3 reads TGTGCCAGCAGCTTACCGTGGGGGGGTAGCACAGATACGCAGTATTTT.

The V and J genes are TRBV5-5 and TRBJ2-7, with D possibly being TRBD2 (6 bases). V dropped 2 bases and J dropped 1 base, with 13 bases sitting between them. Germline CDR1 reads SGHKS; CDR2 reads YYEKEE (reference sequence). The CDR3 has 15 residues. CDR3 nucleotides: TGTGCCAGCAGCTTTGGTGGGGGGTCTTCCTACGAGCAGTACTTC. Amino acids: CASSFGGGSSYEQYF.

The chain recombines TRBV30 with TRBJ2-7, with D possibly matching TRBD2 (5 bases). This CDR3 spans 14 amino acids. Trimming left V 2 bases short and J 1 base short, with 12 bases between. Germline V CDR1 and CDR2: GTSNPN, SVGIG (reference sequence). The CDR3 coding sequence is TGTGCCTGGAGTAGGAGGAGCCCTTCCTACGAGCAGTACTTC. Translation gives CAWSRRSPSYEQYF. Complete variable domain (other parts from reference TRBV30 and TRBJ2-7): SQTIHQWPATLVQPVGSPLSLECTVEGTSNPNLYWYRQAAGRGLQLLFYSVGIGQISSEVPQNLSASRPQDRQFILSSKKLLLSDSGFYLCAWSRRSPSYEQYFGPGTRLTVT.

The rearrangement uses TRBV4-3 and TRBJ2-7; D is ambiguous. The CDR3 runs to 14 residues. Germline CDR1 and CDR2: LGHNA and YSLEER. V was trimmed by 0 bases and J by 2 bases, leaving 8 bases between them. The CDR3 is CASSQDPGPYEQYF. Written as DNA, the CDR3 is TGCGCCAGCAGCCAAGACCCCGGGCCCTACGAGCAGTACTTC.

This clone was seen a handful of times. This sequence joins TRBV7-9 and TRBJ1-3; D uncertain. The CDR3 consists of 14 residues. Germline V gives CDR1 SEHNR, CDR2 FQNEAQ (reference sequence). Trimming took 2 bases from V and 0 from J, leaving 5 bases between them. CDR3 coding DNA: TGTGCCAGCAGCTTACTGGACTCTGGAAACACCATATATTTT. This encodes CASSLLDSGNTIYF.

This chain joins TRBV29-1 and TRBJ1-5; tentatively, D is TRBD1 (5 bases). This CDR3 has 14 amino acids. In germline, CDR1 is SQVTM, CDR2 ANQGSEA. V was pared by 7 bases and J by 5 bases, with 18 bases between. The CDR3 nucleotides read TGCAGCGCTGCCGAGGCCGGGGGAGATCAGCCCCAGCATTTT. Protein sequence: CSAAEAGGDQPQHF.

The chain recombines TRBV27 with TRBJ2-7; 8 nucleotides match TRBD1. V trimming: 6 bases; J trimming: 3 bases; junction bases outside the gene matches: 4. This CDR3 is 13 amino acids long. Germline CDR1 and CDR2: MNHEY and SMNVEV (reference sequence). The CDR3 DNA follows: TGTGCCAGCAGGGATACAGGGGGCTACGAGCAGTACTTC. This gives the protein CASRDTGGYEQYF.

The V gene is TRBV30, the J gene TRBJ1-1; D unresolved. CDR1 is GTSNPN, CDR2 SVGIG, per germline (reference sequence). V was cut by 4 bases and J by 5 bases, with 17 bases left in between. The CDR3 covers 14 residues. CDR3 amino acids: CAWTLPILRTEAFF. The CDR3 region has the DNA TGTGCCTGGACCCTCCCGATACTGCGGACTGAAGCTTTCTTT.

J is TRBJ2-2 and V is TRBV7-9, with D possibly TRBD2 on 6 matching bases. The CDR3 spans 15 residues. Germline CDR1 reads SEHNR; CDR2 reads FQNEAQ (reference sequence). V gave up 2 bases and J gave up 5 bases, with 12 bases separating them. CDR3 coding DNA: TGTGCCAGCAGCTTAAATAGCGGAGGAACCGGGGAGCTGTTTTTT. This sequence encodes CASSLNSGGTGELFF.

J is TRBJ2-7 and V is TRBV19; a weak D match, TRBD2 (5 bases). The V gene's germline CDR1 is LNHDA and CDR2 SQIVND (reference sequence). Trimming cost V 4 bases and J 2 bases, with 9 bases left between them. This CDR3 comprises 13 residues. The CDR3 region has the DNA TGTGCCAGTAGTAGCGGGTTAGCCTACGAGCAGTACTTC. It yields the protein CASSSGLAYEQYF.

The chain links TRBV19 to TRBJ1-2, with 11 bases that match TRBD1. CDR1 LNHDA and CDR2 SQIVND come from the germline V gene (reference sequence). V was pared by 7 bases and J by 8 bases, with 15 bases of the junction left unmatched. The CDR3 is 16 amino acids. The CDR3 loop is CASTRDRGGLVRGYTF. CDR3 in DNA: TGTGCCAGTACCCGGGACAGGGGGGGCCTTGTCCGCGGCTACACCTTC.

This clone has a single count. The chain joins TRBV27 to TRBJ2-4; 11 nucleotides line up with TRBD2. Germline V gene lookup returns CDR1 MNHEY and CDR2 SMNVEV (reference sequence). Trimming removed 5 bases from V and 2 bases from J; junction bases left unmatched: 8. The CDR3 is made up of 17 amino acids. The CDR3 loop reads CASSLGLAEKTKNIQYF. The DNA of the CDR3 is TGTGCCAGCAGTCTGGGACTAGCGGAGAAAACCAAAAACATTCAGTACTTC.

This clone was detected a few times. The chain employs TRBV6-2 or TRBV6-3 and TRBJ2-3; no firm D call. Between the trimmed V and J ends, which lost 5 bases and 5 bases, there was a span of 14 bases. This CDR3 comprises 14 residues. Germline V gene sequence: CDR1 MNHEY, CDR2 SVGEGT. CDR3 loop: CASSPRVGGDTQYF. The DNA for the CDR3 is TGTGCCAGCAGTCCCCGGGTAGGCGGAGATACGCAGTATTTT.

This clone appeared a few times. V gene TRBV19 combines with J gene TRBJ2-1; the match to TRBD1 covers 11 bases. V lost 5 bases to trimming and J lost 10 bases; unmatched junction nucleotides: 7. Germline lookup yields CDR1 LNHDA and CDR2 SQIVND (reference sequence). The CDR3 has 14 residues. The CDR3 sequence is CASSLGQGAEEQFF. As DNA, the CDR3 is TGTGCCAGTAGTTTAGGACAGGGGGCTGAGGAGCAGTTCTTC.

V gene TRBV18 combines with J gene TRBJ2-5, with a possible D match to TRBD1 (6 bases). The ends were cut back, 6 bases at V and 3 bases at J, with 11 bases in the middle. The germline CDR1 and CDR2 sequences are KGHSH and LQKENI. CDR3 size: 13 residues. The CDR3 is CASSRGYEETQYF. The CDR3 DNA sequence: TGTGCCAGCTCCAGGGGCTACGAAGAGACCCAGTACTTC. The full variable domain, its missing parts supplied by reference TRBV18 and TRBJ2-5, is NAGVMQNPRHLVRRRGQEARLRCSPMKGHSHVYWYRQLPEEGLKFMVYLQKENIIDESGMPKERFSAEFPKEGPSILRIQQVVRGDSAAYFCASSRGYEETQYFGPGTRLLVL.

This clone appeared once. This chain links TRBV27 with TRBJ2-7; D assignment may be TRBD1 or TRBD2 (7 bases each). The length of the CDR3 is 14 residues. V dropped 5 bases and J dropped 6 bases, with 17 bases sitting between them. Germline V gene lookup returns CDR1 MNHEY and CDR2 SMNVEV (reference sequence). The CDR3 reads CASSPPGGVGEQYF. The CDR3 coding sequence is TGTGCCAGCAGTCCCCCAGGGGGGGTGGGCGAGCAGTACTTC.

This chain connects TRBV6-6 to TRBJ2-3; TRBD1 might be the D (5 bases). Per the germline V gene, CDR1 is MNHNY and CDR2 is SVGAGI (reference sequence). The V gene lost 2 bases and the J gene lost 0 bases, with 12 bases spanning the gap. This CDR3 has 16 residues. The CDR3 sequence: CASSYGARASTDTQYF. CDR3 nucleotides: TGTGCCAGCAGTTACGGGGCCAGGGCTAGCACAGATACGCAGTATTTT.

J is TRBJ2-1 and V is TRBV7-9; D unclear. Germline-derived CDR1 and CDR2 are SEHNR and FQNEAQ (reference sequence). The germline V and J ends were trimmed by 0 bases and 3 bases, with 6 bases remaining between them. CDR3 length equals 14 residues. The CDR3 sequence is CASSLAGHYNEQFF. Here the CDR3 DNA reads TGTGCCAGCAGCTTAGCAGGGCACTACAATGAGCAGTTCTTC.

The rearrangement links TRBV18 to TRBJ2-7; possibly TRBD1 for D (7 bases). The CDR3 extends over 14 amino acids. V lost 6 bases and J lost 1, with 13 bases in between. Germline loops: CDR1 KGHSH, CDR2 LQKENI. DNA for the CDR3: TGTGCCAGCTCCACAGGGGAGGAATCCTACGAGCAGTACTTC. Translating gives CASSTGEESYEQYF.

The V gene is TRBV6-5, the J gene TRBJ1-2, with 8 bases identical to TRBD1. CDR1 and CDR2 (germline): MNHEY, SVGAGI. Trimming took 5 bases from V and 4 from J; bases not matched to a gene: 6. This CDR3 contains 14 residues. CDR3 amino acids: CASSPGQAFYGYTF. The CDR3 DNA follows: TGTGCCAGCAGTCCGGGACAGGCCTTCTATGGCTACACCTTC.

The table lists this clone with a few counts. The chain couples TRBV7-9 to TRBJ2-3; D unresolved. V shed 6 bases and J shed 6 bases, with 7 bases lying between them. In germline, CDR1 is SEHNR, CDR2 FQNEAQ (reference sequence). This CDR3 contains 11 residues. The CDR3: CASSPWDTQYF. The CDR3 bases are TGTGCCAGCAGTCCATGGGATACGCAGTATTTT.

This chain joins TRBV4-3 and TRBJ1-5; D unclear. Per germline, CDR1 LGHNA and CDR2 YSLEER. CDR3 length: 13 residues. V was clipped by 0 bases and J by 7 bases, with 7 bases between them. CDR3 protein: CASSQDQGQPQHF. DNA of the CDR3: TGCGCCAGCAGCCAAGATCAAGGACAGCCCCAGCATTTT.

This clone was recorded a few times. CDR3 sequence (DNA): TGTGCCAGCAGCCCCGGGTCTAGCACAGATACGCAGTATTTT. It codes for CASSPGSSTDTQYF. V is TRBV7-3 and J is TRBJ2-3, with D unclear. This CDR3 region has 14 residues. Germline CDR1 SGHTA, CDR2 FQGTGA. V was pared by 5 bases and J by 0 bases, with 9 bases between.